One sample yielded the 18 T cell receptor beta chains listed below, sequenced in a study of identifying expanded T cells in peripheral blood (dated by TCRdb to the late 2010s). Library generation was performed with the immunoSEQ multiplex PCR assay. Entries here come from immuneACCESS through TCRdb and include only in-frame sequences with V and J called. Some clones fail to appear in such tables; in the studies checked, an unresolved V gene covers under half of the shortfall, and the cause of the remainder is unknown. This sample is represented by over 90,000 clones; around 90% of them were singletons. The ten largest make up 5.5% to 7% of the sample. Sequencing was done on a sample of blood. Every receptor here comes from a person between 18 and 75 years old in good health.

This chain uses TRBV10-3 with TRBJ1-5; D unclear. V lost 3 bases and J 2 bases, leaving 17 bases between the germline ends. The CDR3 spans 17 residues. The V gene's germline CDR1 is ENHRY and CDR2 SYGVKD. The CDR3 DNA reads TGTGCCATCAGTGACGATCGGCGGCCTTATGGCAATCAGCCCCAGCATTTT. Protein sequence: CAISDDRRPYGNQPQHF.

Here the CDR3 DNA reads TGTGCCAGCACCCGGGGGACAGCCGACAACTATGGCTACACCTTC. Translation gives CASTRGTADNYGYTF. This chain links TRBV7-9 with TRBJ1-2; 7 nucleotides line up with TRBD1. Germline CDR1 SEHNR, CDR2 FQNEAQ (reference sequence). V lost 7 bases and J lost 2; bases outside the gene matches: 10. This CDR3 contains 15 residues.

The V call is TRBV7-2, the J call TRBJ1-1, with 7 bases that match TRBD1. The germline CDR1 and CDR2 sequences are SGHTA and FQGNSA. The J segment lost 4 bases and the V segment lost 2 bases, leaving 1 base of the junction unmatched. The CDR3 consists of 13 residues. The DNA for the CDR3 is TGTGCCAGCAGCTTACAGGGGGGCACTGAAGCTTTCTTT. It specifies CASSLQGGTEAFF.

The chain employs TRBV6-1 and TRBJ1-6, with D tentatively TRBD1 (5 bases). The germline V and J ends were trimmed by 6 bases and 8 bases, with 11 bases remaining between them. Germline V lookup: CDR1 MNHNS, CDR2 SASEGT. This CDR3 is 13 amino acids long. DNA of the CDR3: TGTGCCAGCAGGAGGGGACGGGATTCACCCCTCCACTTT. It translates to CASRRGRDSPLHF.

This clone was counted a single time. The rearrangement joins TRBV28 to TRBJ1-1; unclear D gene. The CDR3 consists of 12 residues. V gave up 3 bases and J gave up 1 base, with 3 bases separating them. Germline V gene sequence: CDR1 MDHEN, CDR2 SYDVKM. CDR3 bases: TGTGCCAGCAGTTTGCCGAACACTGAAGCTTTCTTT. Translation: CASSLPNTEAFF.

The chain has TRBV11-3 and TRBJ2-7; 13 nucleotides match TRBD2. V shed 4 bases and J 1 base; nucleotides not matched to a gene: 4. The germline CDR1 and CDR2 sequences are SGHNT and YENEEA. The CDR3 length is 16 residues. The CDR3 region is CASSSGLAGPSYEQYF. CDR3 DNA sequence: TGTGCCAGCAGCTCGGGACTAGCGGGGCCTTCCTACGAGCAGTACTTC.

V is TRBV18 and J is TRBJ2-1; no clear D gene. The ends were cut back, 1 base at V and 10 bases at J, with 14 bases in the middle. This CDR3 has 14 residues. The germline gives CDR1 KGHSH, CDR2 LQKENI. CDR3 sequence: CASSPLKSQAEQFF. The CDR3 DNA follows: TGTGCCAGCTCACCACTTAAGTCGCAGGCGGAGCAGTTCTTC.

The rearrangement joins TRBV7-9 to TRBJ1-2; 7 bases match TRBD1. J gave up 3 bases and V 6 bases, and 4 bases lay outside the gene matches. Germline V gives CDR1 SEHNR, CDR2 FQNEAQ (reference sequence). The CDR3 contains 13 residues. CDR3 sequence (DNA): TGTGCCAGCAGTACAGGGGTGGACTATGGCTACACCTTC. Its translation: CASSTGVDYGYTF.

The count of this clone is one. The chain links TRBV4-1 to TRBJ1-2; 7 bases fit TRBD1. The CDR3 extends over 14 amino acids. Looked up from germline, CDR1 is MGHRA and CDR2 is YSYEKL. J was trimmed by 2 bases and V by 4 bases; bases with no gene match: 4. CDR3 protein: CASSLGQENYGYTF. Here the CDR3 DNA reads TGCGCCAGCAGCCTCGGACAGGAGAACTATGGCTACACCTTC.

The chain employs TRBV29-1 and TRBJ2-3, with TRBD1 matching 8 bases. The CDR3 length is 13 residues. Germline V lookup: CDR1 SQVTM, CDR2 ANQGSEA. V lost 7 bases to trimming and J lost 5 bases; unmatched junction nucleotides: 8. As DNA, the CDR3 is TGCAGCGGGGAGACAGGGGTAGAAGATACGCAGTATTTT. It codes for CSGETGVEDTQYF.

This chain joins TRBV6-5 and TRBJ2-1; 8 bases align to TRBD2. Germline CDR1 is MNHEY and CDR2 is SVGAGI. V dropped 6 bases and J dropped 3; count of bases not matched to a gene: 7. This CDR3 region has 15 residues. DNA of the CDR3: TGTGCCAGCAGATCCGGGACTAGTGTCTACAATGAGCAGTTCTTC. Its translation is CASRSGTSVYNEQFF.

The V call is TRBV4-2, the J call TRBJ2-1, with D uncertain. Trimming stripped 1 base from V and 7 bases from J, with 5 bases between. From germline, CDR1 is LGHNA and CDR2 YNFKEQ. The CDR3 is made up of 12 amino acids. CDR3 region: CASSQGGNEQFF. The CDR3 DNA follows: TGTGCCAGCAGCCAAGGAGGTAATGAGCAGTTCTTC.

This clone occurred once. The gene calls are TRBV5-1 and TRBJ1-2; possible D gene TRBD1, 6 bases. Trimming left V 5 bases short and J 2 bases short, with 10 bases between. The CDR3 length is 13 residues. From germline, CDR1 is SGHRS and CDR2 YFSETQ. Here the CDR3 reads CASRSTGNYGYTF. DNA for the CDR3: TGCGCCAGCAGAAGCACAGGGAACTATGGCTACACCTTC.

This clone was detected only a few times. V gene TRBV18 combines with J gene TRBJ2-2; possibly TRBD1 or TRBD2 for D (6 bases each). V lost 6 bases and J 6 bases, leaving 20 bases between the germline ends. The germline gives CDR1 KGHSH, CDR2 LQKENI. This CDR3 is built from 16 residues. The CDR3 sequence is CASSTTGGGPAGELFF. CDR3 DNA sequence: TGTGCCAGCTCGACCACAGGAGGGGGGCCGGCCGGGGAGCTGTTTTTT.

The chain uses TRBV5-1 and TRBJ1-2; D remains unclear. From germline, CDR1 is SGHRS and CDR2 YFSETQ. The CDR3 is 15 residues long. V lost 0 bases to trimming and J lost 8 bases, with 17 bases between them. The CDR3 sequence is CASSLAPGAAGGYTF. In DNA form, the CDR3 reads TGCGCCAGCAGCTTGGCTCCAGGTGCCGCAGGCGGCTACACCTTC.

The V call is TRBV6-1, the J call TRBJ1-1; the D is unclear. CDR3 length: 14 amino acids. The V end was cut by 3 bases, the J end by 3 bases, with 11 bases between. Germline V gene data show CDR1 as MNHNS and CDR2 as SASEGT. The CDR3 nucleotides are TGTGCCAGCAGTGATCGGAAAGGCGACACTGAAGCTTTCTTT. Its translation is CASSDRKGDTEAFF.

The CDR3 protein is CAWSPRRAAPSGNTIYF. In DNA, the CDR3 is TGTGCCTGGAGTCCACGAAGGGCGGCCCCCTCTGGAAACACCATATATTTT. V gene TRBV30 combines with J gene TRBJ1-3; D is undetermined. This CDR3 spans 17 amino acids. The V gene lost 2 bases and the J gene lost 0 bases, with 17 bases spanning the gap. The V gene's germline CDR1 is GTSNPN and CDR2 SVGIG (reference sequence).

The gene calls are TRBV4-2 and TRBJ2-6; 12 bases align to TRBD2. The trim removed 0 bases at V and 1 base at J, leaving 7 bases unmatched. The CDR3 loop spans 20 amino acids. Germline V lookup: CDR1 LGHNA, CDR2 YNFKEQ. The CDR3 bases are TGTGCCAGCAGCCAAGATCGGCTAGCGGGGGGGCCATCTGGGGCCAACGTCCTGACTTTC. Encoded protein: CASSQDRLAGGPSGANVLTF.